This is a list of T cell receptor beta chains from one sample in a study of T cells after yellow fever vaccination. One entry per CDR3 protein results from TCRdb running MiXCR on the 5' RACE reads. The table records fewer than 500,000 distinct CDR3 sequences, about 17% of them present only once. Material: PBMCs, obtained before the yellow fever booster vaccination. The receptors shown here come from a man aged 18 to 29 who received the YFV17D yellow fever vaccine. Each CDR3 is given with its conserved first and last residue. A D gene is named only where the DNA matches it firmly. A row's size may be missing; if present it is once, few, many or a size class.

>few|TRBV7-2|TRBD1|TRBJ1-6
TGTGCCAGCAGCGCCCCAGGGGGCCTTAATTCACCCCTCCACTTT
CASSAPGGLNSPLHF
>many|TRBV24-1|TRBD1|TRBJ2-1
TGTGCCACCAGCAGGGACAGGGGATTTGATGAGCAGTTCTTC
CATSRDRGFDEQFF
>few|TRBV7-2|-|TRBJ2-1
TGTGCCAGCAGCCCCATGGGGTCCAGTGAGCAGTTCTTC
CASSPMGSSEQFF
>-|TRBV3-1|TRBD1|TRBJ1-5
TGTGCCAGCAGCCAATTCGGGACAGGGGCCAATCAGCCCCAGCATTTT
CASSQFGTGANQPQHF
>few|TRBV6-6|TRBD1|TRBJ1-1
TGTGCCAGCAGTTTCGGACAGGGTGAAGCTTTCTTT
CASSFGQGEAFF
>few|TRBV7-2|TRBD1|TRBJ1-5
TGTGCCAGCAGCCAGAGGGCAGGGGGACTTAGCAATCAGCCCCAGCATTTT
CASSQRAGGLSNQPQHF
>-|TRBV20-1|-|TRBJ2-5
TGCAGTGCTAGAGGACAGGCGGGGGAGACCCAGTACTTC
CSARGQAGETQYF
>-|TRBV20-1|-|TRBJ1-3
TGCAGTGCTAGAGACGGGGGCCCCTCTGGAAACACCATATATTTT
CSARDGGPSGNTIYF
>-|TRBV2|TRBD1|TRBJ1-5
TGTGCCAGCAGTGCTCAAGGACAGGGGTCCCAGCCCCAGCATTTT
CASSAQGQGSQPQHF
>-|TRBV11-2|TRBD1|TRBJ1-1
TGTGCCAGCAGCTTACCCCGACAGGGGAGCGTTGAAGCTTTCTTT
CASSLPRQGSVEAFF
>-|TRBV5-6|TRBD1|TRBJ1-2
TGTGCCAGCAGCTGGGGACAGGGGATCTATGGCTACACCTTC
CASSWGQGIYGYTF
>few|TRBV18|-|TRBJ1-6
TGTGCCAGCTCACCAAGGGGGGGCTCTGATAATTCACCCCTCCACTTT
CASSPRGGSDNSPLHF
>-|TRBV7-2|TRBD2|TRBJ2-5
TGTGCCACCTCGGTGCTAGCGGGGGGGTTTGAGACCCAGTACTTC
CATSVLAGGFETQYF
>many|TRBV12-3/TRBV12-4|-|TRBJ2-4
TGTGCCAGCAGTTTAACTGGTAAAAACATTCAGTACTTC
CASSLTGKNIQYF